Listed below are T cell receptor beta chains from one sample, sequenced in a study of CD8+ T cells in alopecia areata. Repertoires were generated with immunoSEQ multiplex PCR, while TCRdb's copy carries only in-frame clones and drops some. The profile covers around 300,000 clones, with about 62% appearing a single time and roughly 0.88% taken by the ten largest. Source: CD4+ T cells sorted from blood, taken at roughly week 52, from a patient treated with tofacitinib. These receptors all stem from a human donor with alopecia areata. CDR3s include the opening cysteine and the closing phenylalanine or tryptophan. A D gene is named only where the DNA matches it firmly. Expanded clones get a size class; other rows say once, few or many, or leave the size out.

d_call	v_call	j_call	clone_size	cdr3_nt	cdr3_aa
.	TRBV30	TRBJ1-4	.	TGTGCCTGGAGTTATCGCATAATGGAAAAACTGTTTTTT	CAWSYRIMEKLFF
.	TRBV7-2	TRBJ2-3	.	TGTGCCAGCAGCTTAGGCCATAGCGGAGACACAGATACGCAGTATTTT	CASSLGHSGDTDTQYF
.	TRBV7-2	TRBJ1-1	.	TGTGCCAGCAGCCGAGACACAGGGAGAGCTTTCTTT	CASSRDTGRAFF
.	TRBV6-5	TRBJ2-6	once	TGTGCCAGCAGTTACACAGGGTCTGGGGCCAACGTCCTGACTTTC	CASSYTGSGANVLTF
.	TRBV7-2	TRBJ2-1	few	TGTGCCAGCAGCTTAGACTACAATGAGCAGTTCTTC	CASSLDYNEQFF
.	TRBV7-9	TRBJ1-1	.	TGTGCCAGCAGCGAACGACGGGACACTGAAGCTTTCTTT	CASSERRDTEAFF
.	TRBV29-1	TRBJ2-3	many	TGCAGCGCCCTTGGCGGGGGCCGCGCAGATACGCAGTATTTT	CSALGGGRADTQYF
TRBD2	TRBV13	TRBJ2-5	.	TGTGCCAGCAGCCGACTAGCGGGTTGGGAGACCCAGTACTTC	CASSRLAGWETQYF
.	TRBV18	TRBJ2-5	.	TGTGCCAGCTCACCACCGTCCCCGGTAGAGACCCAGTACTTC	CASSPPSPVETQYF
.	TRBV7-9	TRBJ2-7	.	TGTGCCAGCAGCTTAGCGAGGGGCGAGCAGTACTTC	CASSLARGEQYF
.	TRBV5-6	TRBJ2-2	.	TGTGCCAGCAGCCGATTCGACAGGACCGGGGAGCTGTTTTTT	CASSRFDRTGELFF
.	TRBV11-1	TRBJ2-2	.	TGTGCCAGCAGCAGAGGACCCCAGGGATACACCGGGGAGCTGTTTTTT	CASSRGPQGYTGELFF
.	TRBV27	TRBJ1-1	.	TGTGCCAGCACCAGTGGGGAAGCCTGGGGCACTGAAGCTTTCTTT	CASTSGEAWGTEAFF
.	TRBV7-2	TRBJ2-1	once	TGTGCCAGCAGCTACCCGCCATTGCACCTAAGCTCCTACAATGAGCAGTTCTTC	CASSYPPLHLSSYNEQFF
.	TRBV7-2	TRBJ2-7	.	TGTGCCAGCAGCTTAGGGGCCTACGAGCAGTACTTC	CASSLGAYEQYF
.	TRBV5-1	TRBJ2-5	few	TGCGCCAGCAGCTTGGCGGTGAAATCGGAAGAGACCCAGTACTTC	CASSLAVKSEETQYF
.	TRBV19	TRBJ2-7	.	TGTGCCAGTAGTAGGAGACATAGGGATCCCTACGAGCAGTACTTC	CASSRRHRDPYEQYF
TRBD2	TRBV29-1	TRBJ2-1	.	TGCAGCGTTGAGTCCCGGCTAGCGGCCCACAATGAGCAGTTCTTC	CSVESRLAAHNEQFF
.	TRBV6-5	TRBJ2-2	.	TGTGCCAGCAGTTATTTGGCCTACACCGGGGAGCTGTTTTTT	CASSYLAYTGELFF
.	TRBV29-1	TRBJ1-4	.	TGCAGCGTCCGGGATGCAACTAATGAAAAACTGTTTTTT	CSVRDATNEKLFF
TRBD2	TRBV6-5	TRBJ2-5	.	TGTGCCAGCAGTTACTCGAGACTAGCTGGAGAGACCCAGTACTTC	CASSYSRLAGETQYF
.	TRBV7-2	TRBJ1-1	.	TGTGCCAGCAGCCGAAGTACGAACACTGAAGCTTTCTTT	CASSRSTNTEAFF
TRBD1	TRBV30	TRBJ2-5	.	TGTGCCTTCCACCCGACAGGGGGGAAGAGAACCCAGTACTTC	CAFHPTGGKRTQYF
.	TRBV5-1	TRBJ2-2	.	TGCGCCAGCAGCCCCTACATGGACACCGGGGAGCTGTTTTTT	CASSPYMDTGELFF
.	TRBV5-1	TRBJ2-3	.	TGCGCCAGCAGCTTGCAGGGATTTGGCACAGATACGCAGTATTTT	CASSLQGFGTDTQYF
.	TRBV25-1	TRBJ1-6	.	TGTGCCAGCAGGGCATCCTACGGGGGGTATAATTCACCCCTCCACTTT	CASRASYGGYNSPLHF
.	TRBV25-1	TRBJ1-1	.	TGTGCCAGCAGTGAATATGGGGATGTCACTGAAGCTTTCTTT	CASSEYGDVTEAFF
.	TRBV29-1	TRBJ1-1	.	TGCAGCGTTGAAGTGACAGCGAACACTGAAGCTTTCTTT	CSVEVTANTEAFF
.	TRBV5-1	TRBJ2-3	.	TGCGCCAGCAGCCCGGGTTTCACGGTTGCAGATACGCAGTATTTT	CASSPGFTVADTQYF
.	TRBV7-3	TRBJ2-2	few	TGTGCCAGCAGACCAACGAGGACCGGGGAGCTGTTTTTT	CASRPTRTGELFF
.	TRBV6-1	TRBJ2-1	.	TGTGCCAGCAGTGAAAAAGGTGGGGCCCTCTACAATGAGCAGTTCTTC	CASSEKGGALYNEQFF
.	TRBV7-2	TRBJ2-3	few	TGTGCCAGCAGCCCAGTGGGAATTCGGGGGCATGTGACAGATACGCAGTATTTT	CASSPVGIRGHVTDTQYF
TRBD1	TRBV10-3	TRBJ1-5	.	TGTGCCATCAGTGAGTCAGACAGGGGGCACCAGCCCCAGCATTTT	CAISESDRGHQPQHF
.	TRBV4-1	TRBJ2-7	.	TGCGCCAGCAGCCAAGCGTCCAGCCTCCCCGAAGAGCAGTACTTC	CASSQASSLPEEQYF
.	TRBV29-1	TRBJ1-1	.	TGCAGCGACGTCCGGGGCACGGAAGCTTTCTTT	CSDVRGTEAFF
.	TRBV6-6	TRBJ2-7	few	TGTGCCAGCGCCTCAGGGCTTGCCGAGCAGTACTTC	CASASGLAEQYF
TRBD2	TRBV9	TRBJ2-1	few	TGTGCCAGCAGCGTAAACGGGGGACTAGCGGGGAATGAGCAGTTCTTC	CASSVNGGLAGNEQFF
.	TRBV27	TRBJ1-5	.	TGTGCCAGCAGTTTCGTAGGCAATCAGCCCCAGCATTTT	CASSFVGNQPQHF
.	TRBV5-1	TRBJ2-1	.	TGCGCCAGCAGCTTGGAATTAGCGCCCTACAATGAGCAGTTCTTC	CASSLELAPYNEQFF
TRBD1	TRBV18	TRBJ1-1	.	TGTGCCAGCTCCCTACAGGGGAGGGACACTGAAGCTTTCTTT	CASSLQGRDTEAFF
.	TRBV15	TRBJ1-2	once	TGTGCCACCAGCAAGGGAGGGGGGACCAACTATGGCTACACCTTC	CATSKGGGTNYGYTF
.	TRBV5-1	TRBJ2-5	once	TGCGCCAGCAGCTTGGGAAAAGAGACCCAGTACTTC	CASSLGKETQYF
TRBD1	TRBV7-9	TRBJ1-2	.	TGTGCCAGCAGCCGTCCGGGACAGGGGCTCGGTGGCTACACCTTC	CASSRPGQGLGGYTF
.	TRBV30	TRBJ1-3	once	TGTGCCTGGAGTGTTCCCGGGACGGTCTCTGGAAACACCATATATTTT	CAWSVPGTVSGNTIYF
.	TRBV30	TRBJ2-7	.	TGTGCCTCGTCGGTGGTTTTGGGCTACGAGCAGTACTTC	CASSVVLGYEQYF
.	TRBV6-1	TRBJ1-5	many	TGTGCCAGCAGTGAAAGCGGACACAGTAATCAGCCCCAGCATTTT	CASSESGHSNQPQHF
.	TRBV9	TRBJ1-1	.	TGTGCCAGCAGCGTAGCTACGGGGGACATGAACACTGAAGCTTTCTTT	CASSVATGDMNTEAFF
.	TRBV23-1	TRBJ2-7	.	TGCGCCAGCAGCCGGGAACGGGGGCCATACTACGAGCAGTACTTC	CASSRERGPYYEQYF
.	TRBV7-2	TRBJ1-1	.	TGTGCCAGCAGCAAAATCAGGGGACCGAACACTGAAGCTTTCTTT	CASSKIRGPNTEAFF
TRBD1	TRBV19	TRBJ1-1	once	TGTGCCAGTTACAGGACAGGGAACACTGAAGCTTTCTTT	CASYRTGNTEAFF
TRBD2	TRBV15	TRBJ2-3	.	TGTGCCACCGAGACCTCCGGGGGGACTAGCACAGATACGCAGTATTTT	CATETSGGTSTDTQYF
.	TRBV4-3	TRBJ2-5	.	TGCGCCAGCAGCCAGGGCCCAGGGTTTGGAGAGACCCAGTACTTC	CASSQGPGFGETQYF
.	TRBV29-1	TRBJ1-3	.	TGCAGCGGGGACTCTGGAAACACCATATATTTT	CSGDSGNTIYF
.	TRBV29-1	TRBJ2-5	.	TGCAGCGTTGAGAACAGGCAGAGAGAGACCCAGTACTTC	CSVENRQRETQYF
TRBD1	TRBV30	TRBJ2-7	.	TGTGCCTGGAGTTCAAAAGGGGGCAACTCCTACGAGCAGTACTTC	CAWSSKGGNSYEQYF
.	TRBV6-6	TRBJ2-7	few	TGTGCCAGCGGGGGCGAGCAGTACTTC	CASGGEQYF
TRBD2	TRBV29-1	TRBJ2-1	.	TGCAGCGTTTGGGGAGGGTCCTCCTACAATGAGCAGTTCTTC	CSVWGGSSYNEQFF
.	TRBV29-1	TRBJ2-3	few	TGCAGCGTTGACCTAGGGACAGATACGCAGTATTTT	CSVDLGTDTQYF
TRBD2	TRBV15	TRBJ2-5	.	TGTGCCACCAGGGCTAGCGGAGAGACCCAGTACTTC	CATRASGETQYF